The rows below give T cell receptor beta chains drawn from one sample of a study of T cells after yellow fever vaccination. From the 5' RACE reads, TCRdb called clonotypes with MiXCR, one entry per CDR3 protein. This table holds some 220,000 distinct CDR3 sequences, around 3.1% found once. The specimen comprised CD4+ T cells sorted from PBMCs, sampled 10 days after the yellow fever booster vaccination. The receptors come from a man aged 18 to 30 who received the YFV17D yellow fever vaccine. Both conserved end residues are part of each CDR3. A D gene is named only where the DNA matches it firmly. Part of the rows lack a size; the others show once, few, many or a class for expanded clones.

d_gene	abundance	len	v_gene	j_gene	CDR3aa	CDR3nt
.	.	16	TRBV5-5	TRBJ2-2	CASSLIVGHLTGELFF	TGTGCCAGCAGCTTAATTGTAGGGCACCTTACCGGGGAGCTGTTTTTT
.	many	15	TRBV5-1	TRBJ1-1	CASSLLGMANTEAFF	TGCGCCAGCAGCCTCCTGGGGATGGCGAACACTGAAGCTTTCTTT
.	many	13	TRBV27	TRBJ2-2	CASIGQNTGELFF	TGTGCCAGCATCGGACAAAACACCGGGGAGCTGTTTTTT
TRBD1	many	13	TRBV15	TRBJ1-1	CATSREGGTGAFF	TGTGCCACCAGCAGAGAGGGTGGGACAGGAGCTTTCTTT
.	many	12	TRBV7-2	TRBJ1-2	CASSRQSYGYTF	TGTGCCAGCAGTCGACAGTCCTATGGCTACACCTTC
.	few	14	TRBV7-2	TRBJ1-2	CASSALAGNYGYTF	TGTGCCAGCAGCGCCCTGGCGGGGAACTATGGCTACACCTTC
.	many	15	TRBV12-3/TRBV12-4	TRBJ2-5	CASSLATAQEETQYF	TGTGCCAGCAGTTTAGCAACCGCCCAAGAAGAGACCCAGTACTTC
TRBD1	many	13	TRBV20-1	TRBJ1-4	CSASDRVDEKLFF	TGCAGTGCCAGTGACAGGGTTGATGAAAAACTGTTTTTT
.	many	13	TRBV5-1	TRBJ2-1	CASRDSEDSEQFF	TGCGCCAGCCGGGACTCCGAAGATAGTGAGCAGTTCTTC
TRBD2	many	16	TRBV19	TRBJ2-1	CASSTTRRGFYNEQFF	TGTGCCAGTAGTACAACGCGGCGGGGGTTCTACAATGAGCAGTTCTTC